These 18 T cell receptor beta chains came from one sample sequenced in a study of blood T cell repertoires in COVID-19. The method was immunoSEQ multiplex PCR; TCRdb's version includes in-frame clones alone and lacks a portion of them. The sample lists tens of thousands of clones, 90% occurring once. Sequenced: peripheral blood. All receptors come from a man aged 65 to 79 with acute or convalescent COVID-19.

The chain carries TRBV18 and TRBJ2-1, with 8 bases fitting TRBD2. Germline V gives CDR1 KGHSH, CDR2 LQKENI. The CDR3 runs to 17 residues. Germline trimming cut 4 bases from V and 3 bases from J; bases unmatched to any gene: 11. CDR3 in DNA: TGTGCCAGCTCACTCCGCTCTCCAGCGGGAGTCTACAATGAGCAGTTCTTC. Translating gives CASSLRSPAGVYNEQFF.

The chain links TRBV25-1 to TRBJ1-6; TRBD1 aligns across 7 bases. Trimming removed 8 bases from V and 6 bases from J; junction bases left unmatched: 4. The CDR3 consists of 13 residues. Germline assignment: CDR1 MGHDK and CDR2 SYGVNS. In DNA form, the CDR3 reads TGTGCCAGCGCAGGGGGAGGTAATTCACCCCTCCACTTT. Translating it yields CASAGGGNSPLHF.

The CDR3 is CASSHASVSGRGYEQYF. As DNA, the CDR3 is TGTGCCAGCAGCCACGCTTCGGTAAGCGGGAGAGGCTACGAGCAGTACTTC. This chain uses TRBV3-1 (or the pseudogene TRBV3-2) with TRBJ2-7, with TRBD2 identical over 8 bases. In germline, CDR1 is LGHDT, CDR2 YNNKEL (reference sequence). The CDR3 totals 17 residues. V shed 3 bases and J 3 bases; nucleotides not matched to a gene: 13.

The J gene is TRBJ1-5, the V gene TRBV4-1, with D possibly TRBD1 on 6 matching bases. From germline, CDR1 is MGHRA and CDR2 YSYEKL. The CDR3 is 16 amino acids. V lost 4 bases, J lost 0 bases, and 13 bases lay in between. The CDR3 is CASSLGDRHSNQPQHF. The CDR3 region has the DNA TGCGCCAGCAGCCTCGGCGACAGGCATAGCAATCAGCCCCAGCATTTT.

The rearrangement joins TRBV5-6 to TRBJ1-1; D not certain. Trimming removed 0 bases at V and 6 bases at J, with 12 bases between. Germline V gene sequence: CDR1 SGHDT, CDR2 YYEEEE. The CDR3 runs 14 residues. The CDR3 here is CASSLGHSGSEAFF. The CDR3 region has the DNA TGTGCCAGCAGCTTGGGACATTCGGGGTCTGAAGCTTTCTTT.

The rearrangement uses TRBV7-2 and TRBJ1-1; D gene uncertain. This CDR3 is built from 13 residues. The germline V gene has CDR1 SGHTA and CDR2 FQGNSA. Deletions cut 4 bases from V and 1 base from J, with 7 bases between. This CDR3 reads CASSSNRNTEAFF. The CDR3 nucleotides read TGTGCCAGCAGCTCAAATAGGAACACTGAAGCTTTCTTT.

The gene calls are TRBV14 and TRBJ2-1; a weak D match, TRBD1 (5 bases). The CDR3 contains 14 residues. The germline V gene encodes CDR1 SGHDN and CDR2 FVKESK. Trimming took 1 base from V and 6 from J, leaving 10 bases between them. The CDR3 nucleotides are TGTGCCAGCAGCCAAGCAATAAGGGGCAATGAGCAGTTCTTC. This codes for CASSQAIRGNEQFF.

The V and J genes are TRBV7-9 and TRBJ2-2; the D is unclear. V dropped 4 bases and J dropped 2 bases, with 14 bases sitting between them. CDR1 and CDR2 from the germline V gene are SEHNR and FQNEAQ (reference sequence). This CDR3 has 16 amino acids. CDR3 coding DNA: TGTGCCAGCAGCTATATCCGTTCGGTAAACACCGGGGAGCTGTTTTTT. Translating gives CASSYIRSVNTGELFF. Full variable domain (missing parts from reference TRBV7-9 and TRBJ2-2): DTGVSQNPRHKITKRGQNVTFRCDPISEHNRLYWYRQTLGQGPEFLTYFQNEAQLEKSRLLSDRFSAERPKGSFSTLEIQRTEQGDSAMYLCASSYIRSVNTGELFFGEGSRLTVL.

The CDR3 DNA sequence: TGTGCCAGCAGACACGGAACTGAAGCTTTCTTT. Translated, it gives CASRHGTEAFF. V usage is TRBV19 and J usage is TRBJ1-1; D not resolved. The CDR3 is made up of 11 amino acids. Germline-derived CDR1 and CDR2 are LNHDA and SQIVND (reference sequence). Trimming took 9 bases from V and 5 from J, leaving 10 bases between them.

The CDR3 region has the DNA TGTGCCAGCAGCTTAGGGAGAGAGTACAATGAGCAGTTCTTC. Translated: CASSLGREYNEQFF. The chain joins TRBV7-2 to TRBJ2-1; no firm D call. CDR1 and CDR2 from the germline V gene are SGHTA and FQGNSA. The CDR3 loop spans 14 amino acids. Trimming shortened V by 1 base and J by 4 bases, and 8 bases separated the two germline ends.

This chain uses TRBV5-1 with TRBJ2-2; D call uncertain. This CDR3 spans 15 amino acids. Trimming removed 0 bases at V and 2 bases at J, with 8 bases between. In germline, CDR1 is SGHRS, CDR2 YFSETQ. The CDR3 DNA is TGCGCCAGCAGCTTGGGGTGGAGCAACACCGGGGAGCTGTTTTTT. Encoded protein: CASSLGWSNTGELFF.

The chain joins TRBV15 to TRBJ2-6, with D unclear. Germline values: CDR1 LNHNV, CDR2 YYDKDF (reference sequence). Trimming stripped 3 bases from V and 0 bases from J, with 9 bases between. The CDR3 sequence is 16 residues long. In DNA, the CDR3 is TGTGCCACCAGCAGTGGCAAGTTCTCTGGGGCCAACGTCCTGACTTTC. Encoded protein: CATSSGKFSGANVLTF.

This sequence joins TRBV11-2 and TRBJ1-6; 7 positions match TRBD1. Germline CDR1 is SGHAT and CDR2 is FQNNGV. Trimming cost V 5 bases and J 5 bases; bases outside gene matches: 12. CDR3 length: 17 residues. The CDR3 spells CASSPGLAGGNNSPLHF. The CDR3 bases are TGTGCCAGCAGCCCCGGTTTGGCAGGGGGAAATAATTCACCCCTCCACTTT. The full variable domain, completed using reference TRBV11-2 and TRBJ1-6, is EAGVAQSPRYKIIEKRQSVAFWCNPISGHATLYWYQQILGQGPKLLIQFQNNGVVDDSQLPKDRFSAERLKGVDSTLKIQPAKLEDSAVYLCASSPGLAGGNNSPLHFGNGTRLTVT.

This chain links TRBV6-1 with TRBJ2-1; 13 bases line up with TRBD2. CDR1 MNHNS and CDR2 SASEGT come from the germline V gene. The V and J ends lost 0 bases and 9 bases, in that order; junction bases with no gene match: 2. CDR3 size: 15 residues. The CDR3 protein is CASSEARTSGSEQFF. The DNA for the CDR3 is TGTGCCAGCAGTGAAGCAAGGACTAGCGGGAGTGAGCAGTTCTTC.

This chain links TRBV19 with TRBJ2-7, with TRBD2 identical over 15 bases. The germline gives CDR1 LNHDA, CDR2 SQIVND (reference sequence). This CDR3 is 19 amino acids long. Trimming took 5 bases from V and 1 from J; bases not matched to a gene: 12. Written as DNA, the CDR3 is TGTGCCAGTAGTCTCCAGGGACTAGCGGGAGGATCAAATTCCTACGAGCAGTACTTC. The encoded protein is CASSLQGLAGGSNSYEQYF.

The chain links TRBV12-3 or TRBV12-4 to TRBJ1-2; D perhaps matches TRBD1 (6 bases). The CDR3 runs 13 residues. Trimming removed 6 bases at V and 6 bases at J, with 14 bases between. The CDR3, as DNA: TGTGCCAGCAGCCTACAGGGCGCGGATGGCTACACCTTC. Amino acid sequence: CASSLQGADGYTF.

This chain joins TRBV2 and TRBJ2-1; D not certain. CDR1 SNHLY and CDR2 FYNNEI come from the germline V gene. V was pared by 4 bases and J by 4 bases, with 5 bases between. The CDR3 has 12 amino acids. As DNA, the CDR3 is TGTGCCAGCAGTGGGCAGTACAATGAGCAGTTCTTC. Amino acid sequence: CASSGQYNEQFF.

V usage is TRBV7-9 and J usage is TRBJ1-6; D is possibly TRBD1 (6 bases). Trimming cost V 5 bases and J 9 bases, with 20 bases left between them. CDR1 is SEHNR and CDR2 is FQNEAQ in the germline V gene (reference sequence). This CDR3 has 16 residues. In DNA, the CDR3 is TGTGCCAGCAGCATACGAGGGGCAGGGGAGGGTTCACCCCTCCACTTT. This encodes CASSIRGAGEGSPLHF.